The 12 T cell receptor beta chains below come from one sample, sequenced in a study of blood T cell repertoires in COVID-19. Sequencing was performed with immunoSEQ multiplex PCR; in TCRdb, only in-frame clones are kept and a portion is missing. Of some 250,000 clones listed, 85% to 90% were seen once; the top ten hold over 9.5%. The sequencing sample was made of peripheral blood. The receptors here all came from a woman younger than 45 with COVID-19, enrolled during active disease.

The chain recombines TRBV10-2 with TRBJ2-7, with D uncertain. This CDR3 contains 13 residues. Trimming took 3 bases from V and 3 from J, leaving 9 bases between them. Per germline, CDR1 WSHSY and CDR2 SAAADI. The CDR3 nucleotides are TGCGCCAGCAGTGACTCCTTCCGCTACGAGCAGTACTTC. This codes for CASSDSFRYEQYF.

Comments on this clone: Other nucleotide sequences in the sample specify the same CDR3. The chain couples TRBV3-1 (or the pseudogene TRBV3-2) to TRBJ1-5; no definite D call. This CDR3 is built from 14 residues. V was shortened by 4 bases and J by 2 bases, with 9 bases between the two germline ends. Looked up from germline, CDR1 is LGHDT and CDR2 is YNNKEL (reference sequence). DNA for the CDR3: TGTGCCAGCAGCCCCCCCGGTGGCAATCAGCCCCAGCATTTT. Its translation: CASSPPGGNQPQHF.

The CDR3 is CASSPRASGDKETQYF. The CDR3 bases are TGTGCCAGCAGCCCCAGGGCTAGCGGGGACAAAGAGACCCAGTACTTC. V usage is TRBV11-2 and J usage is TRBJ2-5; 9 bases are shared with TRBD2. The V gene's germline CDR1 is SGHAT and CDR2 FQNNGV. The CDR3 runs 16 residues. Trimming removed 5 bases from V and 3 bases from J; junction bases left unmatched: 10.

The genes are TRBV5-1 and TRBJ2-1; D is possibly TRBD2 (5 bases). The CDR3 covers 14 residues. V was pared by 7 bases and J by 5 bases, with 16 bases between. The germline CDR1 and CDR2 sequences are SGHRS and YFSETQ. CDR3 sequence: CASHHWGVNNEQFF. In DNA form, the CDR3 reads TGCGCCAGCCACCATTGGGGAGTGAACAATGAGCAGTTCTTC. Using reference TRBV5-1 and TRBJ2-1 for the parts outside the CDR3, the full variable domain is KAGVTQTPRYLIKTRGQQVTLSCSPISGHRSVSWYQQTPGQGLQFLFEYFSETQRNKGNFPGRFSGRQFSNSRSEMNVSTLELGDSALYLCASHHWGVNNEQFFGPGTRLTVL.

The chain employs TRBV2 and TRBJ2-3, with unresolved D. The CDR3 runs to 15 residues. Germline assignment: CDR1 SNHLY and CDR2 FYNNEI. V shed 0 bases and J shed 0 bases, with 7 bases lying between them. The CDR3 sequence is CASSEARGSTDTQYF. CDR3 in DNA: TGTGCCAGCAGTGAAGCGCGAGGCAGCACAGATACGCAGTATTTT.

This sequence joins TRBV15 and TRBJ1-1; 8 positions match TRBD1. The CDR3 is 16 residues long. Trimming at V came to 4 bases and at J to 2 bases, leaving 9 bases not matched to a gene. Germline V gene sequence: CDR1 LNHNV, CDR2 YYDKDF (reference sequence). The CDR3, as DNA: TGTGCCACCAGCACCGACAGGGGTGGAGAAAACACTGAAGCTTTCTTT. Protein product: CATSTDRGGENTEAFF.

This rearrangement joins TRBV27 to TRBJ2-2, with 9 bases aligning to TRBD2. CDR1 and CDR2 from the germline V gene are MNHEY and SMNVEV (reference sequence). V lost 1 base, J lost 7 bases, and 16 bases stayed unmatched. The CDR3 runs 19 residues. This CDR3 reads CASSLWGPAGGYFGGELFF. The DNA for the CDR3 is TGTGCCAGCAGTTTATGGGGCCCTGCGGGGGGGTACTTCGGCGGGGAGCTGTTTTTT.

This chain uses TRBV28 with TRBJ2-1; tentative D call: TRBD1 (5 bases). The length of the CDR3 is 15 residues. CDR1 and CDR2 (germline): MDHEN, SYDVKM. V dropped 7 bases and J dropped 0 bases, with 13 bases sitting between them. Here the CDR3 reads CASTLGLSSYNEQFF. CDR3 nucleotides: TGTGCCAGCACCCTGGGGCTAAGCTCCTACAATGAGCAGTTCTTC.

The V gene is TRBV7-9, the J gene TRBJ2-7; TRBD1 agrees at 8 bases. V shed 4 bases, J shed 4 bases, and the junction held 9 bases outside the gene matches. The germline gives CDR1 SEHNR, CDR2 FQNEAQ (reference sequence). There are 15 residues in the CDR3. The CDR3 spells CASSSTRGLSYEQYF. The CDR3 DNA reads TGTGCCAGCAGCTCCACCAGGGGGCTGTCGTACGAGCAGTACTTC.

The CDR3 DNA reads as TGTGCCAGCAGGTTCCGGGGGGGCCGCACAGATACGCAGTATTTT. Residues: CASRFRGGRTDTQYF. This sequence joins TRBV6-5 and TRBJ2-3; 8 positions agree with TRBD2. This CDR3 has 15 residues. CDR1 is MNHEY, CDR2 SVGAGI, per germline. Trimming cost V 6 bases and J 1 base; bases outside gene matches: 6.

The chain carries TRBV28 and TRBJ1-6; 7 bases align to TRBD1. The CDR3 covers 17 residues. J gave up 4 bases and V 4 bases, and 10 bases lay outside the gene matches. Germline CDR1 is MDHEN and CDR2 is SYDVKM. CDR3 sequence: CASSSLQGPVYNSPLHF. The DNA for the CDR3 is TGTGCCAGCAGTTCTCTACAGGGGCCGGTGTATAATTCACCCCTCCACTTT.

The chain joins TRBV28 to TRBJ2-2, with 11 bases aligning to TRBD1. The CDR3 extends over 15 amino acids. The ends lost 6 bases at V and 4 bases at J; junction bases unmatched: 4. Germline V lookup: CDR1 MDHEN, CDR2 SYDVKM. CDR3 residues: CASSRTGGRTGELFF. CDR3 in DNA: TGTGCCAGCAGCCGGACAGGGGGCCGCACCGGGGAGCTGTTTTTT.